The 28 T cell receptor beta chains presented below share a single source sample, sequenced in a study of OX40 agonist ivuxolimab in advanced cancers. Only in-frame clones appear in the TCRdb table, and some are missing; sequencing was by immunoSEQ multiplex PCR. The data show 99,000 or so clones, with more than 95% seen just once and just over 2% held by the top ten. The source was CD4+ or CD8+ T cells sorted from blood, collected in a trial of the OX40 agonist ivuxolimab. The receptors stem from an adult with an advanced solid tumor such as melanoma, head and neck, liver or kidney cancer.

CDR3 nucleotides: TGTGCCAGCAGCTTAGAGGTCATCTCGAACACTGAAGCTTTCTTT. It yields the protein CASSLEVISNTEAFF. The chain links TRBV11-2 to TRBJ1-1, with D uncertain. There are 15 residues in the CDR3. In germline, CDR1 is SGHAT, CDR2 FQNNGV. Trimming removed 0 bases at V and 1 base at J, with 9 bases between.

The chain uses TRBV7-9 and TRBJ2-2, with no clear D. The CDR3 totals 13 residues. Trimming removed 3 bases from V and 7 bases from J, with 9 bases in between. Germline CDR1 is SEHNR and CDR2 is FQNEAQ (reference sequence). CDR3 loop: CASSFSADGELFF. As DNA, the CDR3 is TGTGCCAGCAGCTTCAGCGCGGACGGGGAGCTGTTTTTT.

This rearrangement joins TRBV13 to TRBJ2-1, with D perhaps matching TRBD2 (5 bases). The germline V and J ends were trimmed by 5 bases and 0 bases, with 11 bases remaining between them. This CDR3 comprises 15 residues. Germline CDR1 is PRHDT and CDR2 is FYEKMQ (reference sequence). In nucleotides, the CDR3 is TGTGCCAGCAGCGGTGGCGGGTTCTCCTACAATGAGCAGTTCTTC. It specifies CASSGGGFSYNEQFF.

The chain combines TRBV28 with TRBJ1-1; D gene unclear. Germline V lookup: CDR1 MDHEN, CDR2 SYDVKM. Trimming shortened V by 8 bases and J by 1 base, and 11 bases separated the two germline ends. The CDR3 consists of 13 residues. Here the CDR3 DNA reads TGTGCCAGCTTCCGCAACACGAACACTGAAGCTTTCTTT. It specifies CASFRNTNTEAFF.

This chain links TRBV4-2 with TRBJ2-7, with D uncertain. Germline V gives CDR1 LGHNA, CDR2 YNFKEQ. V lost 1 base and J 3 bases, leaving 7 bases between the germline ends. The CDR3 has 13 amino acids. The CDR3 nucleotides read TGTGCCAGCAGCCAAGTAGGTATCTACGAGCAGTACTTC. Amino acid sequence: CASSQVGIYEQYF.

The chain links TRBV15 to TRBJ1-5, with D perhaps TRBD1 (6 bases). Trimming shortened V by 3 bases and J by 0 bases, and 15 bases separated the two germline ends. Per germline, CDR1 LNHNV and CDR2 YYDKDF (reference sequence). The CDR3 loop spans 17 amino acids. For the CDR3, the DNA is TGTGCCACCAGCAGCATGGGACGGGGACATAGCAATCAGCCCCAGCATTTT. Its translation is CATSSMGRGHSNQPQHF.

The rearrangement joins TRBV5-4 to TRBJ2-3, with D possibly being TRBD2 (7 bases). Germline V gene lookup returns CDR1 SGHNT and CDR2 YYREEE (reference sequence). The V end was cut by 2 bases, the J end by 5 bases, with 18 bases between. There are 16 residues in the CDR3. The CDR3 protein is CASSFSMGGAGDTQYF. The CDR3 nucleotides read TGTGCCAGCAGCTTTAGTATGGGGGGGGCTGGAGATACGCAGTATTTT.

The chain combines TRBV28 with TRBJ2-2; D may be TRBD1 (5 bases). The CDR3 contains 13 residues. The V gene's germline CDR1 is MDHEN and CDR2 SYDVKM. Trimming stripped 10 bases from V and 0 bases from J, with 9 bases between. The CDR3: CAILTANTGELFF. CDR3 nucleotides: TGTGCCATTTTGACAGCGAACACCGGGGAGCTGTTTTTT.

The DNA for the CDR3 is TGTGCCAGCAGCTTAGAAGGGGGGAGACTGGCGAACACCGGGGAGCTGTTTTTT. Its protein is CASSLEGGRLANTGELFF. The chain combines TRBV7-6 with TRBJ2-2; either TRBD1 or TRBD2 may fit D (6 bases each). V was cut by 1 base and J by 0 bases, with 15 bases left in between. CDR1 is SGHVS, CDR2 FNYEAQ, per germline. The CDR3 is 18 amino acids. Using reference TRBV7-6 and TRBJ2-2 for the parts outside the CDR3, the full variable domain is GAGVSQSPRYKVTKRGQDVALRCDPISGHVSLYWYRQALGQGPEFLTYFNYEAQQDKSGLPNDRFSAERPEGSISTLTIQRTEQRDSAMYRCASSLEGGRLANTGELFFGEGSRLTVL.

The chain uses TRBV10-3 and TRBJ1-4; D gene ambiguous. Trimming left V 0 bases short and J 4 bases short, with 9 bases between. The CDR3 length is 15 residues. CDR1 and CDR2 (germline): ENHRY, SYGVKD. The chain's CDR3 is CAISESGGSNEKLFF. CDR3 in DNA: TGTGCCATCAGTGAGTCGGGTGGGAGTAATGAAAAACTGTTTTTT.

The V gene is TRBV19, the J gene TRBJ2-7, with D unresolved. V lost 3 bases and J 4 bases, leaving 10 bases between the germline ends. CDR1 LNHDA and CDR2 SQIVND come from the germline V gene (reference sequence). The CDR3 sequence is 13 residues long. The CDR3 loop is CASSIMVSYEQYF. The DNA for the CDR3 is TGTGCCAGTAGTATTATGGTATCTTACGAGCAGTACTTC.

The chain's CDR3 is CASSHGGATYEQYF. For the CDR3, the DNA is TGCGCCAGCAGCCATGGGGGGGCGACCTACGAGCAGTACTTC. This sequence joins TRBV4-1 and TRBJ2-5; tentative D call: TRBD2 (7 bases). The closer fit of TRBJ2-7 to the DNA end suggests the J call may be wrong. Germline values: CDR1 MGHRA, CDR2 YSYEKL. The CDR3 is 14 amino acids.

J is TRBJ2-7 and V is TRBV4-1; D is uncertain. This CDR3 is 13 amino acids long. CDR1 is MGHRA, CDR2 YSYEKL, per germline. V lost 0 bases, J lost 0 bases, and 3 bases lay in between. In nucleotides, the CDR3 is TGCGCCAGCAGCCAAGATGCCTCCTACGAGCAGTACTTC. Amino acids: CASSQDASYEQYF.

V is TRBV28 and J is TRBJ1-2; no clear D. V gave up 3 bases and J gave up 0 bases, with 14 bases separating them. Germline V lookup: CDR1 MDHEN, CDR2 SYDVKM. The CDR3 has 16 amino acids. CDR3 in DNA: TGTGCCAGCAGTTTTACCCCCGACGGATCTAACTATGGCTACACCTTC. Amino acid sequence: CASSFTPDGSNYGYTF.

The chain combines TRBV11-2 with TRBJ2-7; perhaps TRBD2 as D (5 bases). Germline CDR1 and CDR2: SGHAT and FQNNGV. The CDR3 contains 13 residues. The V end lost 0 bases, the J end lost 2 bases, and 5 bases lay between the germline ends. As DNA, the CDR3 is TGTGCCAGCAGCTTAGAGAGGGCCTACGAGCAGTACTTC. Translating it yields CASSLERAYEQYF.

This chain links TRBV7-3 with TRBJ2-4, with 15 bases identical to TRBD2. Germline lookup yields CDR1 SGHTA and CDR2 FQGTGA. The length of the CDR3 is 19 residues. The J segment lost 1 base and the V segment lost 5 bases, leaving 9 bases of the junction unmatched. CDR3 region: CASSPRTSGGARAKNIQYF. The CDR3 nucleotides are TGTGCCAGCAGCCCACGGACTAGCGGGGGGGCCCGGGCCAAAAACATTCAGTACTTC.

The chain has TRBV19 and TRBJ2-1; D is ambiguous. V lost 3 bases, J lost 4 bases, and 7 bases lay in between. Germline values: CDR1 LNHDA, CDR2 SQIVND (reference sequence). The CDR3 is 13 residues long. CDR3 residues: CASSMARYNEQFF. The CDR3 DNA is TGTGCCAGTAGTATGGCTAGATACAATGAGCAGTTCTTC.

V gene TRBV4-1 combines with J gene TRBJ2-7, with D possibly being TRBD2 (5 bases). The CDR3 runs 15 residues. CDR1 and CDR2 (germline): MGHRA, YSYEKL. The V and J ends lost 1 base and 3 bases respectively, with 13 bases between them. The CDR3 nucleotides are TGCGCCAGCAGCCAAGGTAGCAGCGGAGTCTACGAGCAGTACTTC. It is translated as CASSQGSSGVYEQYF.

DNA for the CDR3: TGTGCCAGCAGCTCCTCAGGACTCTACAATGAGCAGTTCTTC. Encoded protein: CASSSSGLYNEQFF. The rearrangement joins TRBV9 to TRBJ2-1; D might be TRBD2 (5 bases). Trimming stripped 4 bases from V and 3 bases from J, with 11 bases between. The CDR3 spans 14 residues. Germline values: CDR1 SGDLS, CDR2 YYNGEE.

This chain joins TRBV6-6 and TRBJ2-1; D not resolved. The CDR3 totals 12 residues. Trimming pared 3 bases from V and 4 bases from J, leaving 4 bases between. Germline CDR1 reads MNHNY; CDR2 reads SVGAGI (reference sequence). The CDR3 spells CASSYRYNEQFF. CDR3 DNA: TGTGCCAGCAGTTATCGGTACAATGAGCAGTTCTTC.

J is TRBJ2-1 and V is TRBV7-3; 9 positions match TRBD2. CDR1 is SGHTA, CDR2 FQGTGA, per germline. Trimming removed 5 bases from V and 7 bases from J; junction bases left unmatched: 9. The CDR3 extends over 15 amino acids. The CDR3 coding sequence is TGTGCCAGCAGCCCCATAGCGGGGGCCGGTAATGAGCAGTTCTTC. Translation: CASSPIAGAGNEQFF.

The rearrangement uses TRBV5-1 and TRBJ2-3; D may be TRBD1 (6 bases). With 4 bases removed from V and 3 bases from J, the gap between germline ends came to 18 bases. Germline V lookup: CDR1 SGHRS, CDR2 YFSETQ. The CDR3 length is 16 residues. Here the CDR3 DNA reads TGCGCCAGCAGCGGGTGGAGCCCTAGGGGGACAGATACGCAGTATTTT. It encodes CASSGWSPRGTDTQYF.

The table lists this clone with a count of one. The chain combines TRBV11-2 with TRBJ2-5, with 16 bases identical to TRBD2. This CDR3 contains 20 residues. The junction had 12 bases not matched to a gene; V was cut back by 0 bases and J by 5 bases. Germline CDR1 reads SGHAT; CDR2 reads FQNNGV. CDR3 protein: CASSLDPGLGTSGREETQYF. DNA of the CDR3: TGTGCCAGCAGCTTAGATCCAGGCCTTGGGACTAGCGGGAGGGAGGAGACCCAGTACTTC. Together with reference TRBV11-2 and TRBJ2-5, the CDR3 gives the full variable domain: EAGVAQSPRYKIIEKRQSVAFWCNPISGHATLYWYQQILGQGPKLLIQFQNNGVVDDSQLPKDRFSAERLKGVDSTLKIQPAKLEDSAVYLCASSLDPGLGTSGREETQYFGPGTRLLVL.

The J gene is TRBJ2-2, the V gene TRBV28; D is uncertain. V shed 6 bases and J shed 1 base, with 18 bases lying between them. The CDR3 loop spans 17 amino acids. CDR1 and CDR2 (germline): MDHEN, SYDVKM. CDR3 bases: TGTGCCAGCAGCTCCGAGCCCGGCTCAGGGAACACCGGGGAGCTGTTTTTT. Residues: CASSSEPGSGNTGELFF.

The rearrangement links TRBV7-6 to TRBJ2-7, with D perhaps TRBD1 (5 bases). V dropped 0 bases and J dropped 4 bases, with 7 bases sitting between them. Germline CDR1 reads SGHVS; CDR2 reads FNYEAQ. This CDR3 has 13 amino acids. The CDR3 sequence: CASSLAQEYEQYF. The CDR3 nucleotides are TGTGCCAGCAGCTTAGCACAGGAATACGAGCAGTACTTC. The full variable domain, with the rest looked up from reference TRBV7-6 and TRBJ2-7, is GAGVSQSPRYKVTKRGQDVALRCDPISGHVSLYWYRQALGQGPEFLTYFNYEAQQDKSGLPNDRFSAERPEGSISTLTIQRTEQRDSAMYRCASSLAQEYEQYFGPGTRLTVT.

V gene TRBV19 combines with J gene TRBJ2-7, with D maybe TRBD2 (6 bases). With 10 bases removed from V and 1 base from J, the gap between germline ends came to 11 bases. The V gene's germline CDR1 is LNHDA and CDR2 SQIVND (reference sequence). CDR3 size: 12 residues. The CDR3 DNA reads as TGTGCCACTATGGGACTTTCCTACGAGCAGTACTTC. Amino acids: CATMGLSYEQYF.

This chain uses TRBV4-1 with TRBJ2-7; D ambiguous. This CDR3 region has 15 residues. V was trimmed by 4 bases and J by 4 bases, leaving 17 bases between them. Per germline, CDR1 MGHRA and CDR2 YSYEKL. The chain's CDR3 is CASSLSHIGSYEQYF. CDR3 in DNA: TGCGCCAGCAGCCTGTCACACATCGGATCGTACGAGCAGTACTTC.

The genes are TRBV7-9 and TRBJ1-2; D is unresolved. V was pared by 1 base and J by 5 bases, with 14 bases between. The CDR3 covers 15 residues. CDR1 and CDR2 from the germline V gene are SEHNR and FQNEAQ (reference sequence). The CDR3 reads CASSLVSSSGYGYTF. CDR3 DNA sequence: TGTGCCAGCAGCTTAGTGTCGTCCTCGGGGTATGGCTACACCTTC.